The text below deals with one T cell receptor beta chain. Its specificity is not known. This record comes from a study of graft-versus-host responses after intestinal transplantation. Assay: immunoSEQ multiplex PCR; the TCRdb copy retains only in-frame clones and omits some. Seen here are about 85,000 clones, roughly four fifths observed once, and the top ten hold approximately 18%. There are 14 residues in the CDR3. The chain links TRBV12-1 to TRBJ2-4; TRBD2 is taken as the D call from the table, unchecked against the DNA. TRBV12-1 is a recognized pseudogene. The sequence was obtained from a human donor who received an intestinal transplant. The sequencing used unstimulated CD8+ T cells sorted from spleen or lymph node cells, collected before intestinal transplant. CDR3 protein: CAIPGLLAKNIQYF. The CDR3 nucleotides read TGTGCCATCCCGGGACTCCTAGCCAAAAACATTCAGTACTTC.